The 7 T cell receptor beta chains presented below share a single source sample, sequenced in a study of low-dose radiotherapy and immunotherapy resistance in tumors. The time point here: after trial treatment. Indicated treatment: LDRT plus nivolumab, ipilimumab, low-dose cyclophosphamide and aspirin (RACIN trial). Primers used for first-strand cDNA, a TRAV- and TRBV-specific set, covered both alpha and beta chains. TCRs underwent 15 to 25 PCR cycles of amplification with a constant-region primer and V-primer adapter. TCRdb passed the reads through MiXCR, listing each CDR3 protein once. This table has tens of thousands of distinct CDR3 sequences, 20% to 25% appearing once. Sequencing was performed on PBMCs, taken after low-dose radiotherapy plus immunotherapy. The receptors were gathered from a male donor with prostate cancer.

The chain couples TRBV11-2 to TRBJ2-7, with TRBD2 matching 7 bases. This CDR3 is built from 17 residues. Germline CDR1 is SGHAT and CDR2 is FQNNGV. V dropped 0 bases and J dropped 3; count of bases not matched to a gene: 11. CDR3 nucleotides: TGTGCCAGCAGCTTAGATTTAGCGGGTAGGTTGGGCTACGAGCAGTACTTC. Its translation is CASSLDLAGRLGYEQYF.

There are many counts of this clonotype. V and J are TRBV7-9 and TRBJ1-1; D call uncertain. This CDR3 comprises 13 residues. V lost 5 bases and J 6 bases, leaving 13 bases between the germline ends. The germline CDR1 and CDR2 sequences are SEHNR and FQNEAQ (reference sequence). DNA for the CDR3: TGTGCCAGCAGCCCTTACACGTTGCCTGAAGCTTTCTTT. The encoded protein is CASSPYTLPEAFF.

This chain joins TRBV13 and TRBJ2-7, with 14 bases identical to TRBD2. V trimming: 5 bases; J trimming: 0 bases; junction bases outside the gene matches: 3. CDR1 is PRHDT, CDR2 FYEKMQ, per germline (reference sequence). The length of the CDR3 is 16 residues. The CDR3 sequence: CASSPGTSGSSYEQYF. For the CDR3, the DNA is TGTGCCAGCAGCCCAGGGACTAGCGGGAGCTCCTACGAGCAGTACTTC. The whole variable domain, remainder taken from reference TRBV13 and TRBJ2-7, is AAGVIQSPRHLIKEKRETATLKCYPIPRHDTVYWYQQGPGQDPQFLISFYEKMQSDKGSIPDRFSAQQFSDYHSELNMSSLELGDSALYFCASSPGTSGSSYEQYFGPGTRLTVT.

Note on this clonotype: A far more abundant clone sits one base away, making this likely a read error. The rearrangement uses TRBV21-1 and TRBJ2-7; TRBD2, the D gene given by the table, was not confirmed from the DNA. TRBV21-1 is described as a pseudogene. There are 19 residues in the CDR3. CDR3 loop: CASSKRGVSSGGTYNEQYF. Here the CDR3 DNA reads TGTGCCAGCAGCAAACGGGGGGTATCTAGCGGGGGGACCTACAATGAGCAGTACTTC.

This clonotype showed up many times. This chain joins TRBV11-2 and TRBJ2-7; D is possibly TRBD2 (5 bases). Germline V lookup: CDR1 SGHAT, CDR2 FQNNGV. This CDR3 region has 14 residues. The ends were cut back, 5 bases at V and 3 bases at J, with 14 bases in the middle. CDR3 DNA: TGTGCCAGCAGCCCTCCCAAAACTAGCTACGAGCAGTACTTC. Its translation: CASSPPKTSYEQYF.

The sample holds many counts of this clonotype. The chain uses TRBV7-8 and TRBJ2-7; no firm D call. From germline, CDR1 is SGHVS and CDR2 FQNEAQ. V was trimmed by 0 bases and J by 4 bases, leaving 7 bases between them. The CDR3 has 13 residues. CDR3 sequence (DNA): TGTGCCAGCAGCTTAGCAACTGGTTACGAGCAGTACTTC. This gives the protein CASSLATGYEQYF.

Many counts were recorded for this clonotype. The chain uses TRBV19 and TRBJ2-3; D may correspond to TRBD1 or TRBD2 (5 bases each). The V end was cut by 4 bases, the J end by 4 bases, with 15 bases between. CDR3 length: 15 residues. CDR1 LNHDA and CDR2 SQIVND come from the germline V gene (reference sequence). The CDR3 here is CASSNTAGTPDTQYF. CDR3 DNA: TGTGCCAGTAGTAACACAGCCGGGACCCCAGATACGCAGTATTTT.